The 15 T cell receptor beta chains presented below share a single source sample, sequenced in a study of beta chain features in type 1 diabetes. Study observations and caveats: Moderate yet significant TCRB CDR3 shortening was seen in Type 1 diabetes patients in all four CD4+ subsets.

The entirety of the isolated RNA underwent reverse transcription, so expressed TCRB transcripts were sequenced. Sequencing was performed with immunoSEQ multiplex PCR; in TCRdb, only in-frame clones are kept and a portion is missing. The table has around 690,000 clones, around 12% seen once. No antigens are known for them. The specimen was naive CD4+ T cells from blood. All receptors come from a man under 40 with type 1 diabetes.

This clone has only a few counts. V gene TRBV4-3 combines with J gene TRBJ1-2; 8 bases map to TRBD1. After removal of 0 bases from V and 7 bases from J, the junction contained 10 bases not matched to a gene. From germline, CDR1 is LGHNA and CDR2 YSLEER. This CDR3 region has 16 residues. The CDR3 protein is CASSQERQGILGGYTF. CDR3 in DNA: TGCGCCAGCAGCCAAGAGAGACAGGGGATTCTTGGTGGCTACACCTTC.

In its sample, this clone was seen a few times. The rearrangement uses TRBV5-1 and TRBJ2-2; perhaps TRBD1 as D (6 bases). The CDR3 is made up of 15 amino acids. V lost 2 bases to trimming and J lost 0 bases, with 8 bases between them. Looked up from germline, CDR1 is SGHRS and CDR2 is YFSETQ. Here the CDR3 DNA reads TGCGCCAGCAGCTTACAGGGACCGAACACCGGGGAGCTGTTTTTT. Its protein is CASSLQGPNTGELFF.

This clone occurred a few times. The chain employs TRBV7-2 and TRBJ2-7; 9 bases are a match to TRBD1. Germline V gene lookup returns CDR1 SGHTA and CDR2 FQGNSA. The CDR3 has 14 residues. Losses at the gene ends were 3 bases for V and 6 bases for J; bases not matched to a gene: 6. The CDR3 DNA sequence: TGTGCCAGCAGCTTCCCGGGACAGGGATCCGAGCAGTACTTC. Protein: CASSFPGQGSEQYF.

This sequence joins TRBV2 and TRBJ1-1; D remains unclear. This CDR3 has 12 amino acids. Trimming pared 9 bases from V and 4 bases from J, leaving 12 bases between. Germline CDR1 is SNHLY and CDR2 is FYNNEI. The CDR3 DNA is TGTGCCAGTACCCGGGGAGGCACTGAAGCTTTCTTT. It translates to CASTRGGTEAFF.

The chain joins TRBV19 to TRBJ1-1; maybe TRBD1 (5 bases). Per the germline V gene, CDR1 is LNHDA and CDR2 is SQIVND (reference sequence). CDR3 length: 14 amino acids. Trimming removed 6 bases from V and 1 base from J, with 12 bases in between. The CDR3, as DNA: TGTGCCAGTAGAACACAGGCACAGAACACTGAAGCTTTCTTT. Protein product: CASRTQAQNTEAFF.

This clone came up a few times. The V and J genes are TRBV6-5 and TRBJ2-5; D could derive from TRBD1 or TRBD2 (5 bases each). Germline CDR1 MNHEY, CDR2 SVGAGI. V was shortened by 5 bases and J by 6 bases, with 10 bases between the two germline ends. The CDR3 runs 12 residues. CDR3 DNA sequence: TGTGCCAGCAGTCCCTGGGGGAAGACCCAGTACTTC. Protein sequence: CASSPWGKTQYF.

This clone was counted between two and nine times. CDR3 residues: CASSVGVATNYGYTF. In nucleotides, the CDR3 is TGTGCCAGCAGCGTAGGAGTCGCGACTAACTATGGCTACACCTTC. This chain uses TRBV9 with TRBJ1-2; no firm D call. The CDR3 runs 15 residues. The germline V gene has CDR1 SGDLS and CDR2 YYNGEE. Trimming removed 0 bases at V and 0 bases at J, with 9 bases between.

The chain recombines TRBV4-3 with TRBJ2-2; the match to TRBD1 covers 8 bases. Germline CDR1 is LGHNA and CDR2 is YSLEER. J gave up 7 bases and V 0 bases, and 4 bases lay outside the gene matches. CDR3 length equals 15 residues. The CDR3 spells CASSQDRGLSGELFF. CDR3 nucleotide sequence: TGCGCCAGCAGCCAAGACAGGGGGCTAAGCGGGGAGCTGTTTTTT.

This clone was counted only a few times. The rearrangement links TRBV28 to TRBJ1-5; TRBD1 might be the D (5 bases). This CDR3 has 15 amino acids. V was clipped by 6 bases and J by 6 bases, with 18 bases between them. CDR1 MDHEN and CDR2 SYDVKM come from the germline V gene. This CDR3 is CASRPQGAFGQPQHF. The DNA for the CDR3 is TGTGCCAGCAGACCTCAAGGGGCCTTCGGTCAGCCCCAGCATTTT.

The chain carries TRBV30 and TRBJ1-6; D is perhaps TRBD1 (5 bases). V lost 2 bases and J 7 bases, leaving 15 bases between the germline ends. Germline assignment: CDR1 GTSNPN and CDR2 SVGIG (reference sequence). This CDR3 spans 15 amino acids. The CDR3 nucleotides read TGTGCCTGGAGTTCTTCCAGACAGCTCAATTCACCCCTCCACTTT. It translates to CAWSSSRQLNSPLHF.

This clone has more than one count but fewer than ten. V usage is TRBV4-2 and J usage is TRBJ2-7; 7 bases fit TRBD1. The CDR3 contains 15 residues. Germline loops: CDR1 LGHNA, CDR2 YNFKEQ. The ends lost 1 base at V and 4 bases at J; junction bases unmatched: 7. The CDR3 protein is CASSQAGTEQYEQYF. For the CDR3, the DNA is TGTGCCAGCAGCCAAGCCGGGACAGAACAGTACGAGCAGTACTTC.

The CDR3, as DNA: TGCGCCAGCACCAAACCGGAACAGGGACCTCCCTACGAGCAGTACTTC. Its protein is CASTKPEQGPPYEQYF. The chain couples TRBV5-1 to TRBJ2-7, with D tentatively TRBD1 (6 bases). The CDR3 extends over 16 amino acids. Germline CDR1 is SGHRS and CDR2 is YFSETQ. Trimming removed 6 bases at V and 2 bases at J, with 21 bases between.

This clone turned up a few times. The chain links TRBV20-1 to TRBJ1-2; 8 positions match TRBD1. Trimming cost V 3 bases and J 13 bases; bases outside gene matches: 7. The CDR3 is made up of 11 amino acids. Germline CDR1 DFQATT, CDR2 SNEGSKA (reference sequence). DNA of the CDR3: TGCAGTGCTAGGAGACAGGGGAGCCGCACCTTC. Its protein product is CSARRQGSRTF.

This clone has more than one count but fewer than ten. The chain employs TRBV9 and TRBJ2-3; the match to TRBD1 covers 12 bases. The junction had 2 bases not matched to a gene; V was cut back by 3 bases and J by 3 bases. The CDR3 is made up of 15 amino acids. The germline V gene encodes CDR1 SGDLS and CDR2 YYNGEE. The CDR3 DNA reads TGTGCCAGCAGCGAGGGACAGGGGGCAACAGATACGCAGTATTTT. Its translation is CASSEGQGATDTQYF.

The chain links TRBV2 to TRBJ2-3, with D uncertain. Looked up from germline, CDR1 is SNHLY and CDR2 is FYNNEI. V gave up 2 bases and J gave up 2 bases, with 5 bases separating them. The length of the CDR3 is 13 residues. CDR3: CASSEQTTDTQYF. For the CDR3, the DNA is TGTGCCAGCAGTGAACAGACCACAGATACGCAGTATTTT.